This T cell receptor beta chain stems from a study of T cell repertoires in cytomegalovirus infection. Overall study: Public TCR beta signatures were indicative of both CMV infection and a matching HLA type. Study findings and constraints: Using cumulative public TCR beta family frequency, the authors identified those who carried CMV together with the relevant HLA.

This clonotype has ten or more counts. The antigen is not known. TCRdb reprocessed the reads via MiXCR and lists one record per CDR3 protein. The sample has about 210,000 distinct CDR3 sequences; around 6.4% are singletons. Germline V gene sequence: CDR1 SGHVS, CDR2 FQNEAQ. The V and J ends lost 4 bases and 2 bases, in that order; junction bases with no gene match: 7. CDR3 length: 16 residues. The genes are TRBV7-8 and TRBJ2-3; 9 nucleotides match TRBD2. Sequences were obtained from PBMCs. This sequence originates from a human donor in good health (CMV status not recorded). Some clones in this sample may be carry-over from other donors' samples. The CDR3 loop reads CASSSVAGASTDTQYF. CDR3 DNA sequence: TGTGCCAGCAGCTCAGTAGCGGGGGCATCCACAGATACGCAGTATTTT.